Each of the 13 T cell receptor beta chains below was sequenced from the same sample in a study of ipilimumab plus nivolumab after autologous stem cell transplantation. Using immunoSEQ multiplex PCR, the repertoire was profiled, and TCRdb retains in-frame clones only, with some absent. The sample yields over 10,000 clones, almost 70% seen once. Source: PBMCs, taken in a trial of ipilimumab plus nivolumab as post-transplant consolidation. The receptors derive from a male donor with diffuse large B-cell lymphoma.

For the CDR3, the DNA is TGCAGCGTTGCTCACCAAGAGACCCAGTACTTC. As protein: CSVAHQETQYF. V usage is TRBV29-1 and J usage is TRBJ2-5; D is uncertain. CDR3 length equals 11 residues. Per the germline V gene, CDR1 is SQVTM and CDR2 is ANQGSEA. Trimming removed 4 bases from V and 0 bases from J, with 3 bases in between.

The CDR3 coding sequence is TGCGCCAGCAGCCAAGATGTGGTAGGGCAAGAGACCCAGTACTTC. It specifies CASSQDVVGQETQYF. The chain links TRBV4-3 to TRBJ2-5; D not resolved. Deletions cut 0 bases from V and 2 bases from J, with 10 bases between. This CDR3 contains 15 residues. Germline CDR1 is LGHNA and CDR2 is YSLEER.

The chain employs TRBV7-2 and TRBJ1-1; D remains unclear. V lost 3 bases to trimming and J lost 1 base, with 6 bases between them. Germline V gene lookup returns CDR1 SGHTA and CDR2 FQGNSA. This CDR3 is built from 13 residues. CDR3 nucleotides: TGTGCCAGCAGCTTTGCCGAGAACACTGAAGCTTTCTTT. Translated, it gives CASSFAENTEAFF.

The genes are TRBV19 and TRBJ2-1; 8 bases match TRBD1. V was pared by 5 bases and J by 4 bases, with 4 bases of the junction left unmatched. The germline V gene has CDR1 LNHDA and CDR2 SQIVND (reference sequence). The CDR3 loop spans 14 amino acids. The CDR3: CASSWDRSYNEQFF. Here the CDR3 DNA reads TGTGCCAGTAGTTGGGACAGGAGTTACAATGAGCAGTTCTTC.

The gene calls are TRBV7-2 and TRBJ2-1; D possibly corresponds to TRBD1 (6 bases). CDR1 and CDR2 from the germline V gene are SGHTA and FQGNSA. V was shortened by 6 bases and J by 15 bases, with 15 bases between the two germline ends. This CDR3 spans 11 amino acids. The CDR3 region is CASRLGQWAFF. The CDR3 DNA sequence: TGTGCCAGCAGGCTGGGACAATGGGCGTTCTTC.

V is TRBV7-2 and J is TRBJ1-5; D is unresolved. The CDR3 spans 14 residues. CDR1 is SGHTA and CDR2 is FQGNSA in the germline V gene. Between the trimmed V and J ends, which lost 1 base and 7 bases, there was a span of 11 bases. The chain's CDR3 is CASSLGRDLQPQHF. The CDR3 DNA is TGTGCCAGCAGCTTAGGCCGGGATTTGCAGCCCCAGCATTTT. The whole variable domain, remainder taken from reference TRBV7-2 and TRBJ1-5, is GAGVSQSPSNKVTEKGKDVELRCDPISGHTALYWYRQSLGQGLEFLIYFQGNSAPDKSGLPSDRFSAERTGGSVSTLTIQRTQQEDSAVYLCASSLGRDLQPQHFGDGTRLSIL.

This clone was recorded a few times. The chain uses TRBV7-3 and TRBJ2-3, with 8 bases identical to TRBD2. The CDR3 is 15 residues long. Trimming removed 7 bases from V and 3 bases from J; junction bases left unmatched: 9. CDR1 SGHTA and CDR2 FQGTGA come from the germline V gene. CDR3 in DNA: TGTGCCAGCAACACCAATGGCGGGAGGACAGATACGCAGTATTTT. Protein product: CASNTNGGRTDTQYF.

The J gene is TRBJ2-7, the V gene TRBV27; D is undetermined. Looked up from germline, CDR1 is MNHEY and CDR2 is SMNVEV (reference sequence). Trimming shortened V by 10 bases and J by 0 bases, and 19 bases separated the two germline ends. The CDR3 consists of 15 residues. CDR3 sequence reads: CATSPMVAGSYEQYF. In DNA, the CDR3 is TGTGCCACCTCCCCAATGGTGGCCGGCTCCTACGAGCAGTACTTC.

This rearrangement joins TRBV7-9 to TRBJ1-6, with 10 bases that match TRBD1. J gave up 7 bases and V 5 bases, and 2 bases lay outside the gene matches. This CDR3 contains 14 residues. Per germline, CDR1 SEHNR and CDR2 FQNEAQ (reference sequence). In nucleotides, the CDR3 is TGTGCCAGCAGCGAGGGACAGGGGAATTCACCCCTCCACTTT. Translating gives CASSEGQGNSPLHF.

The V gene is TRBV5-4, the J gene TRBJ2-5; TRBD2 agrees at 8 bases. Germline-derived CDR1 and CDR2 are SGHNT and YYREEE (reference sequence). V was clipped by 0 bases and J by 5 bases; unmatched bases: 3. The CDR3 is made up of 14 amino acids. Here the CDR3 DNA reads TGTGCCAGCAGCTTGGGGACTAGCTGGGAGACCCAGTACTTC. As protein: CASSLGTSWETQYF. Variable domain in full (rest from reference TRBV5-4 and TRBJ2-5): ETGVTQSPTHLIKTRGQQVTLRCSSQSGHNTVSWYQQALGQGPQFIFQYYREEENGRGNFPPRFSGLQFPNYSSELNVNALELDDSALYLCASSLGTSWETQYFGPGTRLLVL.

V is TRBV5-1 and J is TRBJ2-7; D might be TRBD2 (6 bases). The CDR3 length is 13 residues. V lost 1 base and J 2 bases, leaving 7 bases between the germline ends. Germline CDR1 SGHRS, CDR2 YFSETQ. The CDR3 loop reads CASSLSGAYEQYF. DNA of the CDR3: TGCGCCAGCAGCTTGTCGGGAGCCTACGAGCAGTACTTC.

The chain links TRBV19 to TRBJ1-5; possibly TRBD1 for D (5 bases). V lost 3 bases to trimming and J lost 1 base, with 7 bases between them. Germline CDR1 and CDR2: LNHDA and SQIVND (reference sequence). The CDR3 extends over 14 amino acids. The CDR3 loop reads CASSIRDSNQPQHF. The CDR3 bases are TGTGCCAGTAGTATCCGGGACAGCAATCAGCCCCAGCATTTT.

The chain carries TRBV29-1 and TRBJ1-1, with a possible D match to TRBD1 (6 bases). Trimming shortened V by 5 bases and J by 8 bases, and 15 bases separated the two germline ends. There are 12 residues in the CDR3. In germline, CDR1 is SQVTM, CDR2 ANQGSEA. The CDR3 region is CSVSRTAWEAFF. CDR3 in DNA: TGCAGCGTTTCAAGGACAGCATGGGAAGCTTTCTTT.